The clone carrying this T cell receptor beta chain was detected only once. These data come from a study of blood T cell repertoires in COVID-19. Background on the study: Specimens from acute and convalescent COVID-19 originated in the United States, Italy and Spain. T cells, B-cell-depleted T cells, or PBMCs provided the cDNA or gDNA that served as material.

In terms of age and location, participants ranged from about 18 to 95 years and lived in approximately 24 US areas. Sequencing was performed with immunoSEQ multiplex PCR; in TCRdb, only in-frame clones are kept and a portion is missing. The data contain 300,000 to 450,000 clones, more than 70% of them seen just once; the ten biggest clones take up 1.2%. The germline V gene has CDR1 SGHNT and CDR2 YYREEE (reference sequence). This CDR3 is 14 amino acids long. Trimming cost V 3 bases and J 1 base; bases outside gene matches: 3. This sequence was found in a woman aged 18-30 years who had recovered from COVID-19. V is TRBV5-4 and J is TRBJ2-5, with 7 nucleotides matching TRBD2. The sample comprised PBMCs or T cells enriched from blood (not recorded which). CDR3 loop: CASSSLAPQETQYF. The CDR3 nucleotides are TGTGCCAGCAGCTCACTAGCGCCCCAAGAGACCCAGTACTTC.